This T cell receptor beta chain was profiled in a study of T cells in Graves' hyperthyroidism and ophthalmopathy. Hyperthyroidism had been newly diagnosed in patients aged 18 to 65, and its duration was under 2 months. Patients having uncontrolled infection, another autoimmune disease, pregnancy or lactation were not included. The CDR3 consists of 15 residues. V dropped 4 bases and J dropped 2 bases, with 12 bases sitting between them. Researchers amplified the TCR beta CDR3 regions from RNA transcripts. TCR CDR3 underwent first-round RT-PCR with the HTBI primer set. TCRdb passed the multiplex PCR reads through MiXCR, listing each CDR3 protein once. Of 400,000 to 500,000 distinct CDR3 sequences in the sample, approximately 14% were seen once. In this sample, this clonotype turned up many times.

The sequenced material came from blood. This TCR came from a woman aged 18-29 years with Graves' hyperthyroidism. This chain joins TRBV12-3 or TRBV12-4 and TRBJ2-1, with D tentatively TRBD2 (6 bases). CDR3 nucleotide sequence: TGTGCCAGCAGTTCCAATAGCGGCCCCTACAATGAGCAGTTCTTC. It specifies CASSSNSGPYNEQFF.